Given below is one T cell receptor (beta chain) in context. This clonotype has just a few counts. Its cognate antigen has yet to be identified. No much larger clone is present one base from it, and per-base qualities are unavailable. The data were obtained in a study of T cell repertoires in cytomegalovirus infection (dated by TCRdb to 2018 to 2020). With respect to the entire study: Donor HLA type was relevant to the analysis, as public TCR beta signatures indicated carriage of CMV infection together with the matching HLA type.

What the study reported, not specific to this receptor: The ex vivo response was dominated by HLA-C-restricted CMV-specific TCR beta clonotypes, and the single most frequent clonotype in two of eight donors was supplied by these HLA-C-restricted clonotypes. In both this cohort and an independent roughly 400-donor cohort, the cumulative frequency of public TCR beta family members distinguished carriers of CMV infection plus the relevant HLA type.

The CDR3, from cysteine to phenylalanine, totals 14 residues. The CDR3 DNA has 42 bases and is translated from base 1. V sheds 2 bases and J sheds 5 bases, leaving 12 bases between their ends. CDR1 and CDR2 are read off the germline V gene (reference sequence) as LGHDT and YNNKEL. The sequencer was an Illumina HiSeq 1500. TCRdb itself trimmed the public reads at Q25 with fastp, ran MiXCR and retained productive beta chains. Rows with a matching CDR3 protein are joined into one entry that keeps the most common DNA and genes. A total of around 350,000 distinct CDR3 sequences appear in this sample, 15% to 20% of them only once. The ten most abundant clones make up around 8.6% of the sample.

What was sequenced was PBMCs. This sequence originates from a human donor in good health (CMV status not recorded). Some clones in this sample may be carry-over from other donors' samples. The sequence is built from TRBV3-1 and TRBJ1-1; a weak D assignment points to TRBD1 (5 bases agree). For the CDR3, the sequence is CASSQLGLGTEAFF. The nucleotide sequence is given as TGTGCCAGCAGCCAACTGGGACTTGGGACTGAAGCTTTCTTT.